This TCR beta chain was retrieved from a study of blood T cells in healthy people across ages. CDR1 is SNHLY and CDR2 is FYNNEI in the germline V gene. The CDR3 is made up of 15 amino acids. V was clipped by 5 bases and J by 2 bases; unmatched bases: 9. This clonotype was picked up a small number of times. Together with a sample-barcoded 5' primer, a J-beta primer mix was included in a second PCR lasting about 6 to 12 cycles. In TCRdb, the 5' RACE reads were re-called with MiXCR into one record per CDR3 protein. The sample consists of some 800,000 distinct CDR3 sequences, around a quarter of them appearing once. This sample also belongs to another study, concerning T cells of mothers and their children.

The chain is built from TRBV2 and TRBJ2-7; 7 positions agree with TRBD2. The sequence was collected from a boy between 10 and 17 years old in good health. Sequencing was performed on blood. The CDR3 sequence: CASSPRGGVPYEQYF. As DNA, the CDR3 is TGTGCCAGCAGTCCCCGGGGAGGGGTTCCCTACGAGCAGTACTTC. Combining the CDR3 with reference TRBV2 and TRBJ2-7 gives the whole variable domain EPEVTQTPSHQVTQMGQEVILRCVPISNHLYFYWYRQILGQKVEFLVSFYNNEISEKSEIFDDQFSVERPDGSNFTLKIRSTKLEDSAMYFCASSPRGGVPYEQYFGPGTRLTVT.